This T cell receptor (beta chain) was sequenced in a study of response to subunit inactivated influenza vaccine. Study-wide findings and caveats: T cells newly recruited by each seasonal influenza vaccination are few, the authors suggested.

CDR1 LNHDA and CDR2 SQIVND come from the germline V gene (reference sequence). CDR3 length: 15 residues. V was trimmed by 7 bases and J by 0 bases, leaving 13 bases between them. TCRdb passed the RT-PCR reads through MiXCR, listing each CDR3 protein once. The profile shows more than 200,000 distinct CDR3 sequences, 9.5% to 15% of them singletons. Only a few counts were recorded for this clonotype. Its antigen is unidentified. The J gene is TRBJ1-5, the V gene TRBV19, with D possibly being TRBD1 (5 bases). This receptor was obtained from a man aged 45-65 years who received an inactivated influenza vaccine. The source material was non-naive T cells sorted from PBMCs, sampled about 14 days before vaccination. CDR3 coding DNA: TGTGCCAGTACTTCCTCGGGGGGTAGCAATCAGCCCCAGCATTTT. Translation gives CASTSSGGSNQPQHF.